This is a list of T cell receptor beta chains from one sample in a study of cytomegalovirus exposure and HLA in healthy donors. Profiling relied on immunoSEQ multiplex PCR, and the TCRdb table lists in-frame clones only, not all of them. The sample has under 200,000 clones; approximately 72% are singletons. The sequenced sample was PBMCs. All receptors come from a female donor in good health and CMV-seronegative. Both conserved end residues are part of each CDR3. Each record gives: J gene, CDR3 length, D gene, V gene, clone size, CDR3 protein, CDR3 DNA. The D gene is left open where the match is weak. Size is stated for part of the rows, as once, few or many counts, or as a class when the clone is expanded.

>TRBJ2-5|14|TRBD1|TRBV18|NA
CASSPGQSLKTQYF
TGTGCCAGCTCACCGGGACAGAGCTTGAAGACCCAGTACTTC
>TRBJ2-2|15|TRBD1|TRBV4-2|NA
CASSPGTGATGELFF
TGTGCCAGCAGTCCCGGGACAGGGGCCACCGGGGAGCTGTTTTTT
>TRBJ1-3|15|TRBD1|TRBV4-1|NA
CASSLNGQGKDTIYF
TGCGCCAGCAGCCTCAACGGACAGGGGAAGGACACCATATATTTT
>TRBJ1-2|15|TRBD1|TRBV28|NA
CATRPMDRSKLGYTF
TGTGCCACTCGCCCCATGGACAGGTCGAAACTTGGCTACACCTTC
>TRBJ2-5|15|TRBD2|TRBV5-1|NA
CASSTTSGSQETQYF
TGCGCCAGCAGCACGACTAGCGGATCCCAAGAGACCCAGTACTTC
>TRBJ2-7|14|TRBD1|TRBV5-1|NA
CASTLGTGAPEQYF
TGCGCCAGCACCCTGGGGACAGGGGCGCCCGAGCAGTACTTC
>TRBJ2-1|13|NA|TRBV6-5|NA
CASTQQGRNEQFF
TGTGCCAGCACCCAACAGGGGAGGAATGAGCAGTTCTTC
>TRBJ2-7|16|TRBD2|TRBV10-2|NA
CASSNHLSGRAYEQYF
TGCGCCAGCAGCAACCACCTTAGCGGGAGGGCCTACGAGCAGTACTTC
>TRBJ1-6|15|NA|TRBV4-3|NA
CASSQYRDYNSPLHF
TGCGCCAGCAGCCAGTACCGGGACTATAATTCACCCCTCCACTTT
>TRBJ2-5|14|NA|TRBV11-2|NA
CASSLAVRQETQYF
TGTGCCAGCAGCTTAGCGGTTAGACAAGAGACCCAGTACTTC
>TRBJ2-7|11|NA|TRBV2|NA
CASTTGYEQYF
TGTGCCAGCACAACGGGGTACGAGCAGTACTTC
>TRBJ2-2|13|NA|TRBV18|NA
CASSLGDTGELFF
TGTGCCAGCTCACTAGGGGACACCGGGGAGCTGTTTTTT
>TRBJ1-4|13|NA|TRBV5-1|NA
CASSSDSLEKLFF
TGCGCCAGCAGCTCGGACAGTTTGGAAAAACTGTTTTTT
>TRBJ1-5|17|NA|TRBV25-1|NA
CASSEVRGTSVLGPQHF
TGTGCCAGCAGTGAAGTTCGCGGGACCTCCGTTCTAGGGCCCCAGCATTTT
>TRBJ2-1|19|TRBD2|TRBV9|few
CASSVTSGSGSGLHNEQFF
TGTGCCAGCAGCGTTACTAGCGGGAGTGGGTCGGGCCTTCACAATGAGCAGTTCTTC
>TRBJ2-1|14|TRBD1|TRBV7-9|NA
CASSPPGQGNEQFF
TGTGCCAGCAGCCCCCCGGGACAGGGCAATGAGCAGTTCTTC
>TRBJ2-1|12|NA|TRBV13|NA
CASSWTHNEQFF
TGTGCCAGCAGCTGGACTCACAATGAGCAGTTCTTC
>TRBJ2-7|13|NA|TRBV11-3|NA
CASSLNRVDEQYF
TGTGCCAGCAGCTTGAACAGGGTTGACGAGCAGTACTTC
>TRBJ1-1|18|NA|TRBV25-1|once
CASSDEPYSGAANTEAFF
TGTGCCAGCAGTGATGAACCGTACTCAGGGGCCGCAAACACTGAAGCTTTCTTT
>TRBJ1-3|17|TRBD1|TRBV5-1|NA
CASSLATGANSGNTIYF
TGCGCCAGCAGCTTGGCCACAGGGGCTAACTCTGGAAACACCATATATTTT
>TRBJ2-5|14|NA|TRBV10-1|NA
CASSESPGQETQYF
TGCGCCAGCAGTGAGTCTCCGGGCCAAGAGACCCAGTACTTC
>TRBJ2-2|14|TRBD1|TRBV10-2|few
CASSKTGGTGELFF
TGCGCCAGCAGCAAGACAGGGGGGACCGGGGAGCTGTTTTTT
>TRBJ1-1|15|NA|TRBV7-3|NA
CASSPSGRPNTEAFF
TGTGCCAGCAGCCCAAGTGGGAGGCCGAACACTGAAGCTTTCTTT
>TRBJ2-7|17|TRBD1|TRBV4-1|NA
CASSISGQTRASYEQYF
TGCGCCAGCAGCATCTCGGGACAGACCAGAGCCTCCTACGAGCAGTACTTC
>TRBJ1-6|15|NA|TRBV28|NA
CASRGGLSYNSPLHF
TGTGCCAGCAGAGGCGGCCTCTCCTATAATTCACCCCTCCACTTT
>TRBJ2-7|15|TRBD1|TRBV7-2|few
CASSFDRGNEVEQYF
TGTGCCAGCAGCTTTGACAGGGGTAATGAAGTGGAGCAGTACTTC
>TRBJ1-5|20|TRBD1|TRBV19|NA
CASKTNRDRGVPYSNQPQHF
TGTGCCAGTAAAACTAACCGGGACAGGGGAGTTCCTTATAGCAATCAGCCCCAGCATTTT
>TRBJ1-5|13|NA|TRBV25-1|once
CASSGTPQGPQHF
TGTGCCAGCAGTGGGACCCCGCAGGGGCCCCAGCATTTT
>TRBJ2-3|17|NA|TRBV5-1|few
CASSTIPTPRGTDTQYF
TGCGCCAGCAGCACAATACCGACTCCCAGGGGCACAGATACGCAGTATTTT
>TRBJ1-2|15|TRBD1|TRBV6-5|NA
CASSYNKQGYYGYTF
TGTGCCAGCAGTTACAATAAACAGGGGTACTATGGCTACACCTTC
>TRBJ1-4|13|TRBD1|TRBV2|NA
CASRTGRNEKLFF
TGTGCCAGCCGGACAGGTCGAAATGAAAAACTGTTTTTT
>TRBJ2-3|15|TRBD2|TRBV13|NA
CASSWTSGDRNTQYF
TGTGCCAGCAGCTGGACTAGCGGGGACCGCAATACGCAGTATTTT
>TRBJ1-3|16|NA|TRBV5-4|NA
CASSRPSGNSGNTIYF
TGTGCCAGCAGCCGGCCGTCAGGGAACTCTGGAAACACCATATATTTT
>TRBJ2-7|15|TRBD2|TRBV9|few
CASSVGLAEAYEQYF
TGTGCCAGCAGCGTCGGACTAGCGGAAGCCTACGAGCAGTACTTC